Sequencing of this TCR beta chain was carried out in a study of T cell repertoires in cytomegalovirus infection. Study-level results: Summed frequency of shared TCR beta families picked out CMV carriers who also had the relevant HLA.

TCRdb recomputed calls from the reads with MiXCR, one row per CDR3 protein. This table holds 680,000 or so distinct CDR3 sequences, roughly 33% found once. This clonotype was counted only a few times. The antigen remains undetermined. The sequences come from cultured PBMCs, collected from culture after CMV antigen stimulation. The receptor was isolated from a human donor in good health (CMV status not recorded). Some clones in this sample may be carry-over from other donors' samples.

The CDR3 nucleotides read TGTGCCACCAAGGGACAGTTCATGGTGAACACTGAAGCTTTCTTT. The encoded protein is CATKGQFMVNTEAFF. The V gene is TRBV19, the J gene TRBJ1-1; 7 bases map to TRBD1. This CDR3 spans 15 amino acids. From germline, CDR1 is LNHDA and CDR2 SQIVND (reference sequence). Losses at the gene ends were 10 bases for V and 0 bases for J; bases not matched to a gene: 11. The variable domain in full, with the rest retrieved from reference TRBV19 and TRBJ1-1, is DGGITQSPKYLFRKEGQNVTLSCEQNLNHDAMYWYRQDPGQGLRLIYYSQIVNDFQKGDIAEGYSVSREKKESFPLTVTSAQKNPTAFYLCATKGQFMVNTEAFFGQGTRLTVV.